The 21 T cell receptor beta chains listed next were all sequenced from one sample in a study of memory CD4+ T cells and cytomegalovirus serostatus. Profiled with immunoSEQ multiplex PCR; TCRdb holds only in-frame clones, not every one. Of some 48,000 clones listed, about three quarters are singletons. The sort gate was single viable CD3+CD4+CD8-CD45RO+ cells for memory CD4+ T cells. Sequenced: memory CD4+ T cells from blood. All receptors derive from an adult in good health and CMV-seronegative.

CDR3 DNA: TGTGCCTGGAGTGGAACAGGGGCCGGGGAGCTGTTTTTT. Translating gives CAWSGTGAGELFF. The V and J genes are TRBV30 and TRBJ2-2; 7 bases agree with TRBD1. V was clipped by 1 base and J by 6 bases; unmatched bases: 2. The CDR3 spans 13 residues. From germline, CDR1 is GTSNPN and CDR2 SVGIG (reference sequence).

This rearrangement joins TRBV4-1 to TRBJ2-7; 11 nucleotides line up with TRBD1. Germline CDR1 reads MGHRA; CDR2 reads YSYEKL. CDR3 size: 16 residues. With 1 base clipped from V and 9 bases from J, the junction kept 11 bases outside the gene matches. The CDR3 DNA is TGCGCCAGCAGCCAAGGTGGACAGGGGGCAACCTTAGTGCAGTACTTC. Its translation: CASSQGGQGATLVQYF.

The CDR3 sequence is CASSEVGDGRGYTF. In nucleotides, the CDR3 is TGTGCCAGCAGTGAAGTAGGGGACGGAAGAGGCTACACCTTC. The rearrangement joins TRBV6-1 to TRBJ1-2; D is perhaps TRBD1 (5 bases). CDR3 length: 14 residues. Germline CDR1 is MNHNS and CDR2 is SASEGT. With 1 base removed from V and 8 bases from J, the gap between germline ends came to 14 bases.

As concerns this clone: A read error may produce the germline difference seen at one junction end. Written as DNA, the CDR3 is TGCTTAACCGGGGACCCTGGCACTGAAGCTTTCTTT. Protein: CLTGDPGTEAFF. The J gene is TRBJ1-1, the V gene TRBV7-2; D possibly corresponds to TRBD1 (5 bases). This CDR3 contains 12 residues. The germline V gene has CDR1 SGHTA and CDR2 FQGNSA. The variable domain in full, with the rest retrieved from reference TRBV7-2 and TRBJ1-1, is GAGVSQSPSNKVTEKGKDVELRCDPISGHTALYWYRQSLGQGLEFLIYFQGNSAPDKSGLPSDRFSAERTGGSVSTLTIQRTQQEDSAVYLCLTGDPGTEAFFGQGTRLTVV.

In DNA, the CDR3 is TGTGCCAGAAACAGGGGCACAGGGGCCAACGTCCTGACTTTC. Protein: CARNRGTGANVLTF. This rearrangement joins TRBV2 to TRBJ2-6, with 7 bases identical to TRBD1. The CDR3 has 14 residues. J was trimmed by 4 bases and V by 9 bases; bases with no gene match: 6. CDR1 and CDR2 from the germline V gene are SNHLY and FYNNEI.

The rearrangement links TRBV4-2 to TRBJ2-2, with a possible D match to TRBD2 (5 bases). In germline, CDR1 is LGHNA, CDR2 YNFKEQ. V was clipped by 0 bases and J by 0 bases, with 14 bases between them. This CDR3 region has 18 residues. This chain's CDR3 is CASSQEGVGGPNTGELFF. As DNA, the CDR3 is TGTGCCAGCAGCCAAGAGGGAGTGGGTGGCCCGAACACCGGGGAGCTGTTTTTT.

The chain couples TRBV19 to TRBJ2-5; D is tentatively TRBD1 or TRBD2 (5 bases each). Germline V lookup: CDR1 LNHDA, CDR2 SQIVND (reference sequence). The CDR3 has 14 residues. V was cut by 3 bases and J by 1 base, with 9 bases left in between. CDR3 in amino acids: CASSIRDGQETQYF. The DNA of the CDR3 is TGTGCCAGTAGTATCCGGGACGGCCAAGAGACCCAGTACTTC.

The J gene is TRBJ2-7, the V gene TRBV6-5; a weak D match, TRBD1 (5 bases). The CDR3 totals 13 residues. The germline gives CDR1 MNHEY, CDR2 SVGAGI. V lost 5 bases, J lost 5 bases, and 13 bases lay in between. In DNA form, the CDR3 reads TGTGCCAGCAGTACCCGCAGGGTGAACGAGCAGTACTTC. It is translated as CASSTRRVNEQYF.

In this sample, this clone turned up a few times. This sequence joins TRBV2 and TRBJ2-5, with D maybe TRBD2 (5 bases). V was shortened by 4 bases and J by 4 bases, with 10 bases between the two germline ends. Germline-derived CDR1 and CDR2 are SNHLY and FYNNEI. The CDR3 contains 13 residues. CDR3 sequence reads: CASSAGSGETQYF. DNA for the CDR3: TGTGCCAGCAGTGCGGGGAGCGGAGAGACCCAGTACTTC.

The genes are TRBV6-5 and TRBJ1-5, with TRBD1 as a possible D gene (5 bases). The ends were cut back, 6 bases at V and 3 bases at J, with 15 bases in the middle. Germline V CDR1 and CDR2: MNHEY, SVGAGI. The CDR3 is 15 amino acids. In DNA, the CDR3 is TGTGCCAGCAGACCGAACGGGGCTTACAATCAGCCCCAGCATTTT. It encodes CASRPNGAYNQPQHF.

This sequence joins TRBV11-2 and TRBJ1-1, with 8 bases fitting TRBD1. Germline V lookup: CDR1 SGHAT, CDR2 FQNNGV. This CDR3 region has 14 residues. V lost 5 bases and J lost 1; bases outside the gene matches: 3. The CDR3 region has the DNA TGTGCCAGCAGCAACGGACAGGGGAACACTGAAGCTTTCTTT. Its protein product is CASSNGQGNTEAFF.

The chain uses TRBV7-2 and TRBJ2-3, with D possibly matching TRBD2 (6 bases). This CDR3 spans 15 amino acids. Deletions cut 3 bases from V and 8 bases from J, with 18 bases between. Looked up from germline, CDR1 is SGHTA and CDR2 is FQGNSA. CDR3 protein: CASSLGGSGRGTQYF. The CDR3, as DNA: TGTGCCAGCAGCTTGGGGGGAAGCGGACGGGGTACGCAGTATTTT. Supplemented by reference TRBV7-2 and TRBJ2-3, the full variable domain reads GAGVSQSPSNKVTEKGKDVELRCDPISGHTALYWYRQSLGQGLEFLIYFQGNSAPDKSGLPSDRFSAERTGGSVSTLTIQRTQQEDSAVYLCASSLGGSGRGTQYFGPGTRLTVL.

This chain uses TRBV5-4 with TRBJ2-1; D ambiguous. Germline lookup yields CDR1 SGHNT and CDR2 YYREEE (reference sequence). The CDR3 is 15 amino acids. Trimming stripped 0 bases from V and 2 bases from J, with 9 bases between. The CDR3 loop is CASSLDWWAYNEQFF. The CDR3 DNA reads TGTGCCAGCAGCTTGGATTGGTGGGCCTACAATGAGCAGTTCTTC.

In its sample, this clone was seen a few times. This sequence joins TRBV30 and TRBJ1-1; D gene uncertain. Germline V gene data show CDR1 as GTSNPN and CDR2 as SVGIG (reference sequence). V was pared by 0 bases and J by 0 bases, with 8 bases between. The length of the CDR3 is 14 residues. This CDR3 reads CAWSVDTMNTEAFF. The CDR3 DNA follows: TGTGCCTGGAGTGTAGACACGATGAACACTGAAGCTTTCTTT. The full variable domain, with the rest looked up from reference TRBV30 and TRBJ1-1, is SQTIHQWPATLVQPVGSPLSLECTVEGTSNPNLYWYRQAAGRGLQLLFYSVGIGQISSEVPQNLSASRPQDRQFILSSKKLLLSDSGFYLCAWSVDTMNTEAFFGQGTRLTVV.

In DNA, the CDR3 is TGCGCCAGCAGCTTGCAGGGTGGAAATCAGCCCCAGCATTTT. The encoded protein is CASSLQGGNQPQHF. The V gene is TRBV5-1, the J gene TRBJ1-5, with a weak D call TRBD1 (5 bases). Trimming took off 1 base at V and 4 bases at J, with 9 bases between the two ends. The CDR3 is made up of 14 amino acids. From germline, CDR1 is SGHRS and CDR2 YFSETQ.

There are a few counts of this clone. This chain connects TRBV14 to TRBJ2-7, with 7 positions matching TRBD1. In germline, CDR1 is SGHDN, CDR2 FVKESK. The CDR3 length is 15 residues. The V and J ends lost 3 bases and 1 base, in that order; junction bases with no gene match: 6. In DNA, the CDR3 is TGTGCCAGCAGCCAGTTCTGGGACAGATCCTACGAGCAGTACTTC. Encoded protein: CASSQFWDRSYEQYF.

CDR3 loop: CASSLARGTNQETQYF. In nucleotides, the CDR3 is TGTGCCAGCAGCTTAGCGCGAGGGACAAACCAAGAGACCCAGTACTTC. This chain connects TRBV7-9 to TRBJ2-5; a possible D gene is TRBD1 (6 bases). V was cut by 0 bases and J by 0 bases, with 11 bases left in between. CDR1 and CDR2 from the germline V gene are SEHNR and FQNEAQ (reference sequence). The CDR3 totals 16 residues.

The chain couples TRBV4-1 to TRBJ2-7, with TRBD2 identical over 11 bases. V shed 6 bases and J 2 bases; nucleotides not matched to a gene: 6. Germline V gene lookup returns CDR1 MGHRA and CDR2 YSYEKL. CDR3 length: 15 amino acids. The CDR3 bases are TGCGCCAGCAGTCTAGTGACTAGCGGGGCCTACGAGCAGTACTTC. Translation gives CASSLVTSGAYEQYF.

V gene TRBV6-5 combines with J gene TRBJ1-1, with D perhaps TRBD1 (6 bases). This CDR3 is built from 15 residues. V lost 7 bases and J lost 4, with 19 bases in between. The germline gives CDR1 MNHEY, CDR2 SVGAGI. The DNA for the CDR3 is TGTGCCAGCATGGTTCCAGGGGTGGGGGGCACTGAAGCTTTCTTT. Its translation: CASMVPGVGGTEAFF.

CDR3 residues: CASSPKTGASSYEQYF. CDR3 DNA sequence: TGTGCCAGCAGCCCTAAGACGGGGGCAAGCTCCTACGAGCAGTACTTC. The genes are TRBV7-9 and TRBJ2-7; D assignment may be TRBD1 or TRBD2 (6 bases each). Between the trimmed V and J ends, which lost 5 bases and 0 bases, there was a span of 17 bases. Germline V gene data show CDR1 as SEHNR and CDR2 as FQNEAQ (reference sequence). The CDR3 consists of 16 residues.

The rearrangement joins TRBV18 to TRBJ1-1, with TRBD1 matching over 8 bases. The V segment lost 1 base and the J segment 1 base; nucleotides outside the gene matches: 2. The CDR3 consists of 15 residues. Germline CDR1 and CDR2: KGHSH and LQKENI. CDR3 sequence reads: CASSPRGQGNTEAFF. CDR3 DNA sequence: TGTGCCAGCTCACCACGTGGACAGGGGAACACTGAAGCTTTCTTT.